This entry describes one TCR beta chain. Original processing notes: Reference gene primer amplification in the assay estimated nucleated cell counts. Profiled with immunoSEQ multiplex PCR; TCRdb holds only in-frame clones, not every one. V, J and clone size are taken as reported in that table, and D and trimming were inferred from the DNA itself. The sample has around 190,000 clones, roughly four fifths seen once. This record comes from a study of blood T cell repertoires in COVID-19. Study-wide context: PBMCs, B-cell-depleted T cells, or T cells were the source of the cDNA or gDNA that made up the material.

Followed longitudinally, the Seattle patients had been enrolled during active infection. Germline values: CDR1 MGHRA, CDR2 YSYEKL. With 3 bases removed from V and 0 bases from J, the gap between germline ends came to 5 bases. The CDR3 length is 13 residues. The sequenced sample was peripheral blood. V is TRBV4-1 and J is TRBJ1-1; D not resolved. The receptor's source is a woman aged 35 to 49 with COVID-19, enrolled during active disease. CDR3 nucleotide sequence: TGCGCCAGCAGCCACCCTATGAACACTGAAGCTTTCTTT. It translates to CASSHPMNTEAFF.